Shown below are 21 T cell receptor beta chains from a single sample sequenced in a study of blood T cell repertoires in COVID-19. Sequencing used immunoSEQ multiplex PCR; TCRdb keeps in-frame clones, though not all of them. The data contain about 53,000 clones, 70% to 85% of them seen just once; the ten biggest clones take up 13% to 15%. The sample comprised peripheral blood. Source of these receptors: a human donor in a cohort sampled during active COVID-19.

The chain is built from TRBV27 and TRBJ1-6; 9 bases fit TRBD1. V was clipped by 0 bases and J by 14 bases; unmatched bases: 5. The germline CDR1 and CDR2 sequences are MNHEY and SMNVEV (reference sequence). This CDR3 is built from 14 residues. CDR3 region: CASSLSGTGQSLHF. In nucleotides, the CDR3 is TGTGCCAGCAGTTTATCGGGGACAGGGCAATCCCTCCACTTT.

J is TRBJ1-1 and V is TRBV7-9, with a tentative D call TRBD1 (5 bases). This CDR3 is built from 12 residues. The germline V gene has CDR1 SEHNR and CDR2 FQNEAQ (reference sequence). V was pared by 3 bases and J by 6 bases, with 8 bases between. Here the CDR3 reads CASSLGGSEAFF. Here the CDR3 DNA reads TGTGCCAGCAGCTTGGGGGGGTCTGAAGCTTTCTTT.

CDR3 in DNA: TGTGCCAGCAGCGGTCATTTAACTCTGGCTGAAGCTTTCTTT. Translating it yields CASSGHLTLAEAFF. This chain connects TRBV7-8 to TRBJ1-1; D gene uncertain. The CDR3 is 14 residues long. CDR1 is SGHVS, CDR2 FQNEAQ, per germline. Trimming took 5 bases from V and 6 from J, leaving 16 bases between them.

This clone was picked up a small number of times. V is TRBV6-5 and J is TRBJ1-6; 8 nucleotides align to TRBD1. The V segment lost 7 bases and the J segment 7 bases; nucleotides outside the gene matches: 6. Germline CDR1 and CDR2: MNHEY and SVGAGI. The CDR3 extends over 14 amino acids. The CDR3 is CASTGQGHNSPLHF. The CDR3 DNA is TGTGCCAGCACCGGACAGGGACACAATTCACCCCTCCACTTT.

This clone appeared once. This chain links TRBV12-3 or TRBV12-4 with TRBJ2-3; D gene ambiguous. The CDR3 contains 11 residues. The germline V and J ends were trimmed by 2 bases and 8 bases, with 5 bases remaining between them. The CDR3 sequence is CASSLSSTQYF. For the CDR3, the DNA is TGTGCCAGCAGTTTAAGTAGTACGCAGTATTTT.

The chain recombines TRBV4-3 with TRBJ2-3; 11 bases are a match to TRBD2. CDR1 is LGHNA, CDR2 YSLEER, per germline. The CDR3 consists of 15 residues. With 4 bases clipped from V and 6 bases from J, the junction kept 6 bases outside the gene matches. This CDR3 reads CASSPTSGGGDTQYF. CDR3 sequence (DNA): TGCGCCAGCAGCCCCACTAGCGGGGGCGGCGATACGCAGTATTTT.

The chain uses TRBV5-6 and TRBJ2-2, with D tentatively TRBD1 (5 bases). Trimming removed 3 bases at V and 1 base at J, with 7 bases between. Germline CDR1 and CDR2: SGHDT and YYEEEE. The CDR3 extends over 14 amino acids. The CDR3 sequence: CASSSGQNTGELFF. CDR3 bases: TGTGCCAGCAGCTCCGGACAGAACACCGGGGAGCTGTTTTTT.

CDR3 coding DNA: TGTGCCAGCAGCGAGGACAGTCTACTTTCCTACGAGCAGTACTTC. It yields the protein CASSEDSLLSYEQYF. J is TRBJ2-7 and V is TRBV21-1; the D call TRBD1 from the table was never checked on the DNA. TRBV21-1 is deemed a pseudogene. CDR3 length: 15 amino acids.

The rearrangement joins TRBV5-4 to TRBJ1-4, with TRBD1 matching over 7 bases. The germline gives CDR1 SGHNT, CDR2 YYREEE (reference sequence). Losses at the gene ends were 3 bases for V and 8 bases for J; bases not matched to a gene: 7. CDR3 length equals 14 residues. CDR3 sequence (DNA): TGTGCCAGCAGCTCCACAGGGGCAGAAGAAAAACTGTTTTTT. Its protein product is CASSSTGAEEKLFF.

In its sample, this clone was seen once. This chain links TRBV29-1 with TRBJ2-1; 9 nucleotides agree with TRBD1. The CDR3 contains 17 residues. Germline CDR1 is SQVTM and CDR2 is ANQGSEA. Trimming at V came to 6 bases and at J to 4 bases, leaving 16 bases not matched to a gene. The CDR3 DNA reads TGCAGCGTCCACTTACTTTCCGGGACAGGGAAATACAATGAGCAGTTCTTC. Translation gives CSVHLLSGTGKYNEQFF.

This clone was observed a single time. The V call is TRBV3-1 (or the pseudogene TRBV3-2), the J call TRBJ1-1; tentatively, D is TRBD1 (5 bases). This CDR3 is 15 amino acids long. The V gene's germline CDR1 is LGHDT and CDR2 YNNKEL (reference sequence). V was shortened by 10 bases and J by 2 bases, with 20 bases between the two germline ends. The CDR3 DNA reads TGTGCCACGACCCTCCCGGGACTTTTTAACACTGAAGCTTTCTTT. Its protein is CATTLPGLFNTEAFF.

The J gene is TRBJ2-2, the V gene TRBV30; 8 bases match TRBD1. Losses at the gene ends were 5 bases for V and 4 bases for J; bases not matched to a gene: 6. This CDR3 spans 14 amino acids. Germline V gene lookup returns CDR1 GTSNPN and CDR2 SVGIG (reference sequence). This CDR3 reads CAWFGQGGTGELFF. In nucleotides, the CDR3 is TGTGCCTGGTTCGGACAGGGAGGCACCGGGGAGCTGTTTTTT.

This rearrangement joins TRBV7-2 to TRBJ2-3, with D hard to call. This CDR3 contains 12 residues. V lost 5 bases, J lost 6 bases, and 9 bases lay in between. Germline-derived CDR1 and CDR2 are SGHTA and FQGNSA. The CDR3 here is CASSLDSDTQYF. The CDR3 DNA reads TGTGCCAGCAGCCTCGACTCCGATACGCAGTATTTT.

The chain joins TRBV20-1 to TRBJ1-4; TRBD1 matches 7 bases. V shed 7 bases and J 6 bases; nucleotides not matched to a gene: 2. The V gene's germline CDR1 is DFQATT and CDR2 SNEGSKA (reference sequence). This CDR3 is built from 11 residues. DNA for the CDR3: TGCAGTGGCCAGGGGGATGAAAAACTGTTTTTT. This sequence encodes CSGQGDEKLFF.

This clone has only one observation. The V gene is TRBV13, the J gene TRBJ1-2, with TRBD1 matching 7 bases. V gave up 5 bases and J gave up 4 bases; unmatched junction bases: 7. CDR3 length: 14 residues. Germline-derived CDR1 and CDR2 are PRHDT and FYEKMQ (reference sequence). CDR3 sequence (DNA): TGTGCCAGCAGCCGGGCAGGGGGTGGCTATGGCTACACCTTC. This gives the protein CASSRAGGGYGYTF. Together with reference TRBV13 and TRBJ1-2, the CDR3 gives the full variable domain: AAGVIQSPRHLIKEKRETATLKCYPIPRHDTVYWYQQGPGQDPQFLISFYEKMQSDKGSIPDRFSAQQFSDYHSELNMSSLELGDSALYFCASSRAGGGYGYTFGSGTRLTVV.

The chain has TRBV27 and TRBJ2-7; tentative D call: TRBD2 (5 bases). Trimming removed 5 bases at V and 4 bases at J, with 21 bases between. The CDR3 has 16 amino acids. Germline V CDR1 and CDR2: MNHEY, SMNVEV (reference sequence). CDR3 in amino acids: CASSLGVPSLGYEQYF. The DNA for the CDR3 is TGTGCCAGCAGTCTCGGGGTCCCATCCCTAGGGTACGAGCAGTACTTC.

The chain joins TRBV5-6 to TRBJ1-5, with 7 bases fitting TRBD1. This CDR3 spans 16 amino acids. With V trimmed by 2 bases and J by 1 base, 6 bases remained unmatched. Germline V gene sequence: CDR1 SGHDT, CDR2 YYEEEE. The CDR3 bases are TGTGCCAGCAGCTTCAGGGGGACTAGAAGCAATCAGCCCCAGCATTTT. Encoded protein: CASSFRGTRSNQPQHF. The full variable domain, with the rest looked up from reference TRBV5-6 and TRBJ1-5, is DAGVTQSPTHLIKTRGQQVTLRCSPKSGHDTVSWYQQALGQGPQFIFQYYEEEERQRGNFPDRFSGHQFPNYSSELNVNALLLGDSALYLCASSFRGTRSNQPQHFGDGTRLSIL.

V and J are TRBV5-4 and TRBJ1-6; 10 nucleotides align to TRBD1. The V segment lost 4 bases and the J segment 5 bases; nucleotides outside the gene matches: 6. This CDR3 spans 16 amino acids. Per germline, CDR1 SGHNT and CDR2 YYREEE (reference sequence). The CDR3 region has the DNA TGTGCCAGCAGCCTGAGACAGGGGGCGAATAATTCACCCCTCCACTTT. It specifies CASSLRQGANNSPLHF. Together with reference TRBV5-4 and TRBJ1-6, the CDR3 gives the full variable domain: ETGVTQSPTHLIKTRGQQVTLRCSSQSGHNTVSWYQQALGQGPQFIFQYYREEENGRGNFPPRFSGLQFPNYSSELNVNALELDDSALYLCASSLRQGANNSPLHFGNGTRLTVT.

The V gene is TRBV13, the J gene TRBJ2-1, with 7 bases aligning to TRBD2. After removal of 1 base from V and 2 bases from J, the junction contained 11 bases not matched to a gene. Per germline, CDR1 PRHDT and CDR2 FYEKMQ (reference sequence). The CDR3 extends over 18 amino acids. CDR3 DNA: TGTGCCAGCAGCTTAGTTAATGGGAGGGAAAAGCCCTACAATGAGCAGTTCTTC. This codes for CASSLVNGREKPYNEQFF.

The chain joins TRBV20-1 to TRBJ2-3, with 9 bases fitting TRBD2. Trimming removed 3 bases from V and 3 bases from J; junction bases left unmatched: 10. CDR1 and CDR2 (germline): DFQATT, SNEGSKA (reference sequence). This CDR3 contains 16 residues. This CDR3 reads CSASRAAGGQTDTQYF. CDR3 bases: TGCAGTGCTAGTCGGGCCGCGGGGGGGCAGACAGATACGCAGTATTTT.

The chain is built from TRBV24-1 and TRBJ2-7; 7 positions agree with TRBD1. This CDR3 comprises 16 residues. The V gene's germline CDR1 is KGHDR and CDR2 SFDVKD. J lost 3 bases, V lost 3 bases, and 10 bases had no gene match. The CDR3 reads CATSDRDRDRDYEQYF. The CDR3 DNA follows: TGTGCCACCAGTGATCGGGACCGGGACAGAGACTACGAGCAGTACTTC.